These 29 T cell receptor beta chains share one sample of origin, sequenced in a study of blood T cell repertoires in COVID-19. This table comes from immunoSEQ multiplex PCR, and its TCRdb copy is limited to in-frame clones, with some not included. The repertoire holds about 51,000 clones, with around 84% as singletons. Sample: peripheral blood. The receptors were gathered from a man at least 80 years old with active COVID-19.

V usage is TRBV11-3 and J usage is TRBJ2-2, with 7 bases that match TRBD1. J gave up 2 bases and V 5 bases, and 8 bases lay outside the gene matches. The CDR3 covers 16 residues. Germline CDR1 reads SGHNT; CDR2 reads YENEEA. The CDR3 is CASSLRTGLNTGELFF. The CDR3, as DNA: TGTGCCAGCAGCCTCAGGACAGGATTAAACACCGGGGAGCTGTTTTTT.

The rearrangement links TRBV4-1 to TRBJ2-1, with D tentatively TRBD2 (6 bases). The germline V gene has CDR1 MGHRA and CDR2 YSYEKL. The CDR3 loop spans 18 amino acids. The V end was cut by 0 bases, the J end by 2 bases, with 17 bases between. The CDR3: CASSQDIGLATAYNEQFF. The CDR3 DNA reads TGCGCCAGCAGCCAAGATATAGGGCTAGCGACGGCCTACAATGAGCAGTTCTTC.

This chain links TRBV13 with TRBJ2-6, with 10 bases matching TRBD2. Germline values: CDR1 PRHDT, CDR2 FYEKMQ (reference sequence). The CDR3 extends over 19 amino acids. V trimming: 2 bases; J trimming: 4 bases; junction bases outside the gene matches: 11. CDR3 bases: TGTGCCAGCAGCTTAACCCTTCTAGCGGGAGAATCCGGGGCCAACGTCCTGACTTTC. Translating gives CASSLTLLAGESGANVLTF.

V is TRBV19 and J is TRBJ2-7; weak D call: TRBD1 (7 bases). CDR1 is LNHDA and CDR2 is SQIVND in the germline V gene (reference sequence). CDR3 length equals 15 residues. The V end lost 3 bases, the J end lost 2 bases, and 14 bases lay between the germline ends. The CDR3 bases are TGTGCCAGTAGTATCGGAGGAGGGGGCCCCTACGAGCAGTACTTC. Protein product: CASSIGGGGPYEQYF.

The chain's CDR3 is CASSIGGSKSSYNEQFF. The CDR3 nucleotides are TGTGCCAGTAGCATTGGAGGGTCGAAGAGCTCCTACAATGAGCAGTTCTTC. The chain combines TRBV19 with TRBJ2-1; D may be TRBD2 (6 bases). The CDR3 spans 17 residues. The germline V gene has CDR1 LNHDA and CDR2 SQIVND (reference sequence). V dropped 6 bases and J dropped 0 bases, with 18 bases sitting between them.

V usage is TRBV28 and J usage is TRBJ2-7; D gene ambiguous. V lost 7 bases and J 3 bases, leaving 13 bases between the germline ends. The CDR3 spans 13 residues. Germline assignment: CDR1 MDHEN and CDR2 SYDVKM. The CDR3 is CASIDSSDYEQYF. In DNA form, the CDR3 reads TGTGCCAGCATCGATAGCTCAGACTACGAGCAGTACTTC. Full variable domain (remainder filled in from reference TRBV28 and TRBJ2-7): DVKVTQSSRYLVKRTGEKVFLECVQDMDHENMFWYRQDPGLGLRLIYFSYDVKMKEKGDIPEGYSVSREKKERFSLILESASTNQTSMYLCASIDSSDYEQYFGPGTRLTVT.

The V gene is TRBV6-2 or TRBV6-3, the J gene TRBJ2-7; D gene unclear. This CDR3 region has 12 residues. Deletions cut 0 bases from V and 7 bases from J, with 7 bases between. Germline lookup yields CDR1 MNHEY and CDR2 SVGEGT. The CDR3 region is CASSYSMREQYF. For the CDR3, the DNA is TGTGCCAGCAGTTACTCGATGAGGGAGCAGTACTTC.

The rearrangement uses TRBV9 and TRBJ1-6, with a possible D match to TRBD1 (5 bases). Trimming pared 2 bases from V and 5 bases from J, leaving 11 bases between. The CDR3 sequence is 15 residues long. From germline, CDR1 is SGDLS and CDR2 YYNGEE. The CDR3 is CASSVGGADNSPLHF. As DNA, the CDR3 is TGTGCCAGCAGCGTGGGAGGGGCCGATAATTCACCCCTCCACTTT.

The rearrangement joins TRBV27 to TRBJ2-2, with 7 nucleotides matching TRBD1. Germline V gene sequence: CDR1 MNHEY, CDR2 SMNVEV (reference sequence). The junction had 3 bases not matched to a gene; V was cut back by 6 bases and J by 2 bases. This CDR3 is 14 amino acids long. The CDR3 is CASRWTGNTGELFF. The CDR3 DNA reads as TGTGCCAGCAGGTGGACAGGAAACACCGGGGAGCTGTTTTTT.

This rearrangement joins TRBV18 to TRBJ2-7; 7 bases align to TRBD2. CDR3 size: 13 residues. The ends lost 3 bases at V and 3 bases at J; junction bases unmatched: 2. Germline CDR1 and CDR2: KGHSH and LQKENI. Here the CDR3 reads CASSPGLDYEQYF. The CDR3, as DNA: TGTGCCAGCTCACCCGGACTAGACTACGAGCAGTACTTC.

The V gene is TRBV30, the J gene TRBJ2-7, with 8 bases that match TRBD1. The CDR3 consists of 13 residues. Germline V lookup: CDR1 GTSNPN, CDR2 SVGIG (reference sequence). Trimming at V came to 2 bases and at J to 3 bases, leaving 3 bases not matched to a gene. The CDR3 reads CAWSSGQGYEQYF. The CDR3 coding sequence is TGTGCCTGGAGTTCTGGACAGGGCTACGAGCAGTACTTC.

The chain couples TRBV7-2 to TRBJ2-7; D is unresolved. The CDR3 has 11 amino acids. Trimming removed 5 bases from V and 3 bases from J, with 5 bases in between. The germline gives CDR1 SGHTA, CDR2 FQGNSA. The CDR3 loop reads CASSNYYEQYF. Here the CDR3 DNA reads TGTGCCAGCAGCAACTACTACGAGCAGTACTTC.

In the case of this clone: Other DNA sequences from this sample encode an identical CDR3 as well. This chain connects TRBV19 to TRBJ2-1; D gene unclear. V was pared by 1 base and J by 0 bases, with 4 bases between. Germline loops: CDR1 LNHDA, CDR2 SQIVND (reference sequence). The CDR3 sequence is 14 residues long. Written as DNA, the CDR3 is TGTGCCAGTAGTATAGCGGGCTCCTACAATGAGCAGTTCTTC. Its protein is CASSIAGSYNEQFF.

V usage is TRBV5-6 and J usage is TRBJ2-2; no firm D call. The V and J ends lost 4 bases and 4 bases respectively, with 8 bases between them. Looked up from germline, CDR1 is SGHDT and CDR2 is YYEEEE. CDR3 length: 13 residues. The CDR3 DNA reads TGTGCCAGCAGCAAACCGGTCACCGGGGAGCTGTTTTTT. This gives the protein CASSKPVTGELFF.

This clone was recorded a few times. The chain links TRBV13 to TRBJ2-3, with 7 bases fitting TRBD2. Germline values: CDR1 PRHDT, CDR2 FYEKMQ (reference sequence). The CDR3 sequence is 15 residues long. V dropped 4 bases and J dropped 2; count of bases not matched to a gene: 6. The DNA of the CDR3 is TGTGCCAGCAGCTCGGGACTACCTAACACAGATACGCAGTATTTT. This codes for CASSSGLPNTDTQYF.

This chain connects TRBV16 to TRBJ2-3; 10 positions agree with TRBD2. The CDR3 extends over 16 amino acids. The junction had 6 bases not matched to a gene; V was cut back by 4 bases and J by 2 bases. Germline V gene lookup returns CDR1 KGHSY and CDR2 FQNENV. In nucleotides, the CDR3 is TGTGCCAGCAGCCGACTAGCGGGCCAAGACACAGATACGCAGTATTTT. Its protein is CASSRLAGQDTDTQYF.

The chain recombines TRBV5-1 with TRBJ2-5; D is possibly TRBD1 (6 bases). The CDR3 runs 15 residues. Looked up from germline, CDR1 is SGHRS and CDR2 is YFSETQ. Trimming took off 0 bases at V and 4 bases at J, with 13 bases between the two ends. The CDR3 loop reads CASSLALQGGETQYF. CDR3 nucleotides: TGCGCCAGCAGCTTGGCCTTACAAGGGGGAGAGACCCAGTACTTC.

In its sample, this clone was seen once. The chain combines TRBV2 with TRBJ1-1, with TRBD1 as a possible D gene (6 bases). Germline lookup yields CDR1 SNHLY and CDR2 FYNNEI. The CDR3 is 13 residues long. The ends were cut back, 3 bases at V and 6 bases at J, with 11 bases in the middle. The CDR3 here is CASSETTGSEAFF. In DNA form, the CDR3 reads TGTGCCAGCAGTGAGACTACAGGGTCTGAAGCTTTCTTT.

This clone was found once. J is TRBJ1-2 and V is TRBV5-1; no reliable D call. V gave up 3 bases and J gave up 2 bases, with 14 bases separating them. The length of the CDR3 is 15 residues. From germline, CDR1 is SGHRS and CDR2 YFSETQ. Here the CDR3 reads CASSSRGYGNYGYTF. The CDR3, as DNA: TGCGCCAGCAGCTCCCGCGGGTACGGGAACTATGGCTACACCTTC.

The CDR3 region is CASTKGGSLSYNEQFF. DNA for the CDR3: TGTGCCAGTACGAAAGGGGGCAGCCTCTCCTACAATGAGCAGTTCTTC. V usage is TRBV19 and J usage is TRBJ2-1; TRBD1 matches 7 bases. V was clipped by 7 bases and J by 0 bases; unmatched bases: 9. Germline-derived CDR1 and CDR2 are LNHDA and SQIVND (reference sequence). The length of the CDR3 is 16 residues.

This chain connects TRBV6-6 to TRBJ1-1; D remains ambiguous. Germline V lookup: CDR1 MNHNY, CDR2 SVGAGI (reference sequence). The CDR3 sequence is 15 residues long. V lost 2 bases, J lost 5 bases, and 15 bases lay in between. DNA of the CDR3: TGTGCCAGCAGTTACCGTAAGGGCAGGAGGACTGAAGCTTTCTTT. Translated, it gives CASSYRKGRRTEAFF.

The chain combines TRBV5-4 with TRBJ2-1; the D gene is possibly TRBD2 (5 bases). The CDR3 covers 12 residues. V lost 0 bases and J 15 bases, leaving 13 bases between the germline ends. Germline-derived CDR1 and CDR2 are SGHNT and YYREEE (reference sequence). The CDR3 loop reads CASSLGEGVLFF. In DNA form, the CDR3 reads TGTGCCAGCAGCTTGGGTGAGGGAGTTTTGTTCTTC.

The gene calls are TRBV24-1 and TRBJ2-5, with 7 bases lining up with TRBD2. Germline lookup yields CDR1 KGHDR and CDR2 SFDVKD. The CDR3 consists of 17 residues. The ends lost 5 bases at V and 4 bases at J; junction bases unmatched: 15. The CDR3 region is CATSGPAGGGGGETQYF. The CDR3 bases are TGTGCCACCAGTGGGCCGGCTGGCGGGGGTGGGGGAGAGACCCAGTACTTC.

The chain combines TRBV7-3 with TRBJ2-2; the match to TRBD2 covers 9 bases. Germline trimming cut 4 bases from V and 2 bases from J; bases unmatched to any gene: 5. The CDR3 has 16 amino acids. Germline values: CDR1 SGHTA, CDR2 FQGTGA. CDR3 sequence: CASSYHSGSNTGELFF. CDR3 nucleotides: TGTGCCAGCAGCTACCATAGCGGGAGTAACACCGGGGAGCTGTTTTTT.

CDR3 loop: CASETSGSTDTQYF. The CDR3 bases are TGTGCCAGCGAAACTAGCGGTAGCACAGATACGCAGTATTTT. J is TRBJ2-3 and V is TRBV2; TRBD2 matches at 8 bases. The CDR3 is made up of 14 amino acids. J was trimmed by 0 bases and V by 8 bases; bases with no gene match: 4. Germline lookup yields CDR1 SNHLY and CDR2 FYNNEI.

The chain couples TRBV19 to TRBJ2-3; TRBD1 matches at 7 bases. The CDR3 spans 14 residues. Germline V gene lookup returns CDR1 LNHDA and CDR2 SQIVND (reference sequence). J was trimmed by 2 bases and V by 7 bases; bases with no gene match: 6. CDR3: CASTTQGTTDTQYF. As DNA, the CDR3 is TGTGCCAGTACTACACAGGGGACCACAGATACGCAGTATTTT.

V usage is TRBV7-3 and J usage is TRBJ2-3, with 7 bases fitting TRBD2. The germline V gene encodes CDR1 SGHTA and CDR2 FQGTGA. This CDR3 spans 15 amino acids. J lost 2 bases, V lost 5 bases, and 7 bases had no gene match. CDR3 region: CASSPGLVPTDTQYF. The CDR3 DNA reads as TGTGCCAGCAGCCCCGGACTAGTCCCCACAGATACGCAGTATTTT. The whole variable domain, remainder taken from reference TRBV7-3 and TRBJ2-3, is GAGVSQTPSNKVTEKGKYVELRCDPISGHTALYWYRQSLGQGPEFLIYFQGTGAADDSGLPNDRFFAVRPEGSVSTLKIQRTERGDSAVYLCASSPGLVPTDTQYFGPGTRLTVL.

The chain employs TRBV5-1 and TRBJ1-4; the D gene is possibly TRBD1 (6 bases). The CDR3 length is 15 residues. Trimming shortened V by 4 bases and J by 0 bases, and 10 bases separated the two germline ends. Per germline, CDR1 SGHRS and CDR2 YFSETQ. In DNA form, the CDR3 reads TGCGCCAGCAGCCCTAGACAGGCAACTAATGAAAAACTGTTTTTT. Translated: CASSPRQATNEKLFF.

V gene TRBV6-6 combines with J gene TRBJ2-7, with 8 bases that match TRBD2. CDR1 MNHNY and CDR2 SVGAGI come from the germline V gene (reference sequence). V gave up 0 bases and J gave up 1 base; unmatched junction bases: 5. The CDR3 has 16 residues. The CDR3 spells CASSYSKSGGSYEQYF. CDR3 DNA: TGTGCCAGCAGTTACTCGAAATCGGGAGGGTCCTACGAGCAGTACTTC.